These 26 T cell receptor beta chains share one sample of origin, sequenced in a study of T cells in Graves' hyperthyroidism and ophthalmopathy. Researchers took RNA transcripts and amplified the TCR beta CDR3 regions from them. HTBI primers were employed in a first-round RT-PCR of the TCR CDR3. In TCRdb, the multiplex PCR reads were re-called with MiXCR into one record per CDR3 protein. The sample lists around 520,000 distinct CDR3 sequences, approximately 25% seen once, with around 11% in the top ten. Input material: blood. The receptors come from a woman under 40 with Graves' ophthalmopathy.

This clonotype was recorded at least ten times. The CDR3 bases are TGTGCCAGCAGTCGACAGTTCCGCTATGGCTACACCTTC. Translating gives CASSRQFRYGYTF. J is TRBJ1-2 and V is TRBV6-5, with D perhaps TRBD1 (5 bases). CDR3 length: 13 amino acids. The germline CDR1 and CDR2 sequences are MNHEY and SVGAGI. V gave up 5 bases and J gave up 4 bases, with 11 bases separating them.

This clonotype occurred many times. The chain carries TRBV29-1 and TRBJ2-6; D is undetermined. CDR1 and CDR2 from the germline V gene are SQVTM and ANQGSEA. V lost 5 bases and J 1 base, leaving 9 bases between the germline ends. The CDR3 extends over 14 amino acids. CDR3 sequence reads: CSVFGESGANVLTF. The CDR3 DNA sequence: TGCAGCGTTTTTGGGGAATCTGGGGCCAACGTCCTGACTTTC.

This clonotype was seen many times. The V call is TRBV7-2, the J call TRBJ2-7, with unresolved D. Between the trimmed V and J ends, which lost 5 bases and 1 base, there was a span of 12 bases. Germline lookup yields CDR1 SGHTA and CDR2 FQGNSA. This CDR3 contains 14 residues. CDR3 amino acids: CASSQSGSSYEQYF. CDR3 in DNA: TGTGCCAGCAGCCAATCCGGATCATCCTACGAGCAGTACTTC.

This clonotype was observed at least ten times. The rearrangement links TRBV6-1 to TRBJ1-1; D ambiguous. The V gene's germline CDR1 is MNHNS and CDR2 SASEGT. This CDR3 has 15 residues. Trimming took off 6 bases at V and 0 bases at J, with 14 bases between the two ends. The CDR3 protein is CASRGSDRMNTEAFF. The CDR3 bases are TGTGCCAGCAGGGGTTCCGACCGCATGAACACTGAAGCTTTCTTT.

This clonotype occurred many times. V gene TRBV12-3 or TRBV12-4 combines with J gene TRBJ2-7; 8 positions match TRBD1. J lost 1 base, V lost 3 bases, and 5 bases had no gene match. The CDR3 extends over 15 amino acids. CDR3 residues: CASSLGDRQSYEQYF. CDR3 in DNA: TGTGCCAGCAGTTTGGGGGACAGGCAGTCCTACGAGCAGTACTTC.

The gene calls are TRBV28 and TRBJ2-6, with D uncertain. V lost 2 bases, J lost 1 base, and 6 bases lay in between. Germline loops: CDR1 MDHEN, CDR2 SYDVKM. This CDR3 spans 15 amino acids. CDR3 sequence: CASSLGESGANVLTF. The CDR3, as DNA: TGTGCCAGCAGTTTAGGGGAATCTGGGGCCAACGTCCTGACTTTC.

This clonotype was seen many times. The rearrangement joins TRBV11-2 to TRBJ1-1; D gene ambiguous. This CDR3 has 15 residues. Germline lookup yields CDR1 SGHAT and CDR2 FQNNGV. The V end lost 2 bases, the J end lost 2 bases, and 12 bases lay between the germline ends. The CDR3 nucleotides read TGTGCCAGCAGCTTATCAGCGGCGGGAAACACTGAAGCTTTCTTT. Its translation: CASSLSAAGNTEAFF.

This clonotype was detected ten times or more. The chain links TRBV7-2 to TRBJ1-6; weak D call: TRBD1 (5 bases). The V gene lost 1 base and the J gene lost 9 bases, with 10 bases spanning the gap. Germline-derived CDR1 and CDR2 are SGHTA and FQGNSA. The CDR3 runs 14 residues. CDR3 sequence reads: CASSLGGRGSPLHF. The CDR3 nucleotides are TGTGCCAGCAGCTTAGGGGGCAGAGGTTCACCCCTCCACTTT. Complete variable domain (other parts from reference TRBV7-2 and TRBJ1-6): GAGVSQSPSNKVTEKGKDVELRCDPISGHTALYWYRQSLGQGLEFLIYFQGNSAPDKSGLPSDRFSAERTGGSVSTLTIQRTQQEDSAVYLCASSLGGRGSPLHFGNGTRLTVT.

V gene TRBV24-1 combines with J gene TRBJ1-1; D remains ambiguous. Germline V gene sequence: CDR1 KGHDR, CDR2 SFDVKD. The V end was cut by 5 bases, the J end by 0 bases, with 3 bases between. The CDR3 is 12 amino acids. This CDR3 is CATSGMNTEAFF. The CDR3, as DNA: TGTGCCACCAGTGGAATGAACACTGAAGCTTTCTTT.

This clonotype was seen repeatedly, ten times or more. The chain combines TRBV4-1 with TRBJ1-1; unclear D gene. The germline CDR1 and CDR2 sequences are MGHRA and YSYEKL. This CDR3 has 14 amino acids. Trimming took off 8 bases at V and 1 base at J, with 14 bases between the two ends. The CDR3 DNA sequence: TGCGCCAGCTCAGGACCACTCAAGAACACTGAAGCTTTCTTT. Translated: CASSGPLKNTEAFF.

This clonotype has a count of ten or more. The CDR3 region is CASSMRGGYEQYF. CDR3 DNA sequence: TGTGCCAGCAGCATGAGGGGTGGCTACGAGCAGTACTTC. This sequence joins TRBV27 and TRBJ2-7; TRBD1 or TRBD2 may be the D gene (5 bases each). Germline-derived CDR1 and CDR2 are MNHEY and SMNVEV (reference sequence). The CDR3 covers 13 residues. Trimming removed 6 bases at V and 3 bases at J, with 12 bases between.

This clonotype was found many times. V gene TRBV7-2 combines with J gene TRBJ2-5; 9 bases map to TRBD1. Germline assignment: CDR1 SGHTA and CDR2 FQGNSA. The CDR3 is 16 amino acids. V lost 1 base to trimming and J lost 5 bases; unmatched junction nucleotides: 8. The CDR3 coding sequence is TGTGCCAGCAGCTTAGAGGGGACAGGGTTCCCGGAGACCCAGTACTTC. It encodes CASSLEGTGFPETQYF.

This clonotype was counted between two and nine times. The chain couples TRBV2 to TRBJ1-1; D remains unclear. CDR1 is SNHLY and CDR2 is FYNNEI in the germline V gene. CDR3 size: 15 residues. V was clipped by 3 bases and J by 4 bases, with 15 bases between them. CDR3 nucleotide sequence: TGTGCCAGCAGTGAGGGTGGCCCGGCGGGCACTGAAGCTTTCTTT. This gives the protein CASSEGGPAGTEAFF.

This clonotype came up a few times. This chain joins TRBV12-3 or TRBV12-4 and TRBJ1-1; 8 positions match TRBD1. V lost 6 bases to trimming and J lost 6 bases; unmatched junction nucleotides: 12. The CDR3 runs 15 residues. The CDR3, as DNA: TGTGCCAGCAGCCTCCGGACAGGGAGGATTTCTGAAGCTTTCTTT. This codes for CASSLRTGRISEAFF.

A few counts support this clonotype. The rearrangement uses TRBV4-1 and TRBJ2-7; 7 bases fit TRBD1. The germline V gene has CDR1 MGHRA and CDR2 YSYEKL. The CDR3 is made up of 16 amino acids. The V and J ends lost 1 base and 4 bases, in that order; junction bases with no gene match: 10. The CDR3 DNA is TGCGCCAGCAGCCAAGGTACCCGGGACAGAGAATACGAGCAGTACTTC. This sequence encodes CASSQGTRDREYEQYF.

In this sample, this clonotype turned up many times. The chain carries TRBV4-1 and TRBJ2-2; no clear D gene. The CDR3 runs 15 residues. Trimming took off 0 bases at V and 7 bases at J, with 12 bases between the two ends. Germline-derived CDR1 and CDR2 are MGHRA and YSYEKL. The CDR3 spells CASSQEPLFIGELFF. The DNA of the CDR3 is TGCGCCAGCAGCCAAGAACCTCTATTTATCGGGGAGCTGTTTTTT.

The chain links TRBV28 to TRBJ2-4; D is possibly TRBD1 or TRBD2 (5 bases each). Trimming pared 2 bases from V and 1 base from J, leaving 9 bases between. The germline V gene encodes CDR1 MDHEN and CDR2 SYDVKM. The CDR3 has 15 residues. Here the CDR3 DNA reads TGTGCCAGCAGTTTAGAGGGGTTCGCCAAAAACATTCAGTACTTC. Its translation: CASSLEGFAKNIQYF.

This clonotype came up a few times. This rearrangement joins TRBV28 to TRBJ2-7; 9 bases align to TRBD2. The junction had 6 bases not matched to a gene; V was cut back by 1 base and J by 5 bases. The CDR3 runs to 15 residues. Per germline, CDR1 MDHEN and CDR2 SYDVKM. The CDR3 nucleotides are TGTGCCAGCAGTTTATTTGGCGGGAGGGGCAACGAGCAGTACTTC. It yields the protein CASSLFGGRGNEQYF.

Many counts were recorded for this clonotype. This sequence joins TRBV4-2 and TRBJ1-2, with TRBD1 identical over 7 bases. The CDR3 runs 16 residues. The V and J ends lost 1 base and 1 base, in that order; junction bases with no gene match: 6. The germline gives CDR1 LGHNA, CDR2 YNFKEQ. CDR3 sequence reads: CASSQARDRNNYGYTF. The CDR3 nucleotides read TGTGCCAGCAGCCAAGCACGGGACAGAAATAACTATGGCTACACCTTC.

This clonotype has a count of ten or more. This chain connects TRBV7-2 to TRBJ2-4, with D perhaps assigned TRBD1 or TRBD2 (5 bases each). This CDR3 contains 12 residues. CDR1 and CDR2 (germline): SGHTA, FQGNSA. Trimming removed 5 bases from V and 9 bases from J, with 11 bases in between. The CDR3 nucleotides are TGTGCCAGCAGCCAAACTGGGGGCATTCAGTACTTC. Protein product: CASSQTGGIQYF.

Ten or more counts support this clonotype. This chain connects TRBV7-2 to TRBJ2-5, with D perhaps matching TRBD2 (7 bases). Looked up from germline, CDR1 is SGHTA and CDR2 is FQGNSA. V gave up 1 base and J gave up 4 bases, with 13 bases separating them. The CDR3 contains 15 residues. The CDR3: CASSLVGGGAETQYF. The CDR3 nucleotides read TGTGCCAGCAGCTTAGTAGGAGGGGGGGCAGAGACCCAGTACTTC.

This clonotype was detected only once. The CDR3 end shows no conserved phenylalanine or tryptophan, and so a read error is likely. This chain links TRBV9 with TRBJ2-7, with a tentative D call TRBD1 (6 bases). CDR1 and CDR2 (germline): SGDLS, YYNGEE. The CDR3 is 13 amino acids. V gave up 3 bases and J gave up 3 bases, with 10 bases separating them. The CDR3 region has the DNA TGTGCCAGCAGCGCGGGACACGGCTACGAGCAGTACTTG. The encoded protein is CASSAGHGYEQYL.

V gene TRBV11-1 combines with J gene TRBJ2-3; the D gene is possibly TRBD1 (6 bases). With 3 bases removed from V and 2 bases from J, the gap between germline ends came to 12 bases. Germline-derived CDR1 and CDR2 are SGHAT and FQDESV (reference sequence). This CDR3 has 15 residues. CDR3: CASSFLGGYTDTQYF. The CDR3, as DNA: TGTGCCAGCAGCTTCCTAGGGGGATACACAGATACGCAGTATTTT.

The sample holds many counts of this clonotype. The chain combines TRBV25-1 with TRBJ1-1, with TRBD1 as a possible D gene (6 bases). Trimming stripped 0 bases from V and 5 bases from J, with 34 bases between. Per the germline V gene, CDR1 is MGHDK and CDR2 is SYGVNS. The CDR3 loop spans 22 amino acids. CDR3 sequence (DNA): TGTGCCAGCAGTGAATATAGGATGGACAGCCTATACCTCCCCATAACGGGGACTGAAGCTTTCTTT. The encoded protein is CASSEYRMDSLYLPITGTEAFF.

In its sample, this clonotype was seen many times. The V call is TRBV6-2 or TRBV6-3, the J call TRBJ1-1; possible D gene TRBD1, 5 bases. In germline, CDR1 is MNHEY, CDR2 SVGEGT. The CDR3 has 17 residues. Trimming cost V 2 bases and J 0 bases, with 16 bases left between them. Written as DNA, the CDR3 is TGTGCCAGCAGTTACGAGGAGGAGACAGTAATGAACACTGAAGCTTTCTTT. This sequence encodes CASSYEEETVMNTEAFF.

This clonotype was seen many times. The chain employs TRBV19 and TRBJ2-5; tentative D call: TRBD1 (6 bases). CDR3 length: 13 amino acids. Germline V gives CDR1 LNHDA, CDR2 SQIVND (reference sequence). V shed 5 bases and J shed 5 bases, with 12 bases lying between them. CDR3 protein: CASSPQGYETQYF. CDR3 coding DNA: TGTGCCAGTAGTCCTCAGGGGTACGAGACCCAGTACTTC.